The clone carrying this TCR beta chain has only a few counts. Its target is unknown. The data were taken from a study of OX40 agonist ivuxolimab in advanced cancers. Turning to the study itself: Ivuxolimab, an antibody that agonizes OX40 (CD134), was administered to the patients. Study-wide findings and caveats: Dosing at 0.1 to 3.0 mg/kg was accompanied by clonal expansion of CD4+ and CD8+ blood T cells by week 6. Undetermined was the antigen specificity of the expanded peripheral T cells.

The method was immunoSEQ multiplex PCR; TCRdb's version includes in-frame clones alone and lacks a portion of them. The top ten clones hold nearly 0.8% of a sample with tens of thousands of clones, over 80% of them seen once. V gave up 3 bases and J gave up 1 base, with 12 bases separating them. The germline CDR1 and CDR2 sequences are SGHVS and FQNEAQ. CDR3 length: 15 amino acids. Excluded were patients having autoimmune disease history or systemic immunosuppression. V is TRBV7-8 and J is TRBJ1-1, with D hard to call. The TCR was taken from an adult with an advanced solid tumor such as melanoma, head and neck, liver or kidney cancer. Specimen: CD4+ or CD8+ T cells sorted from blood, collected in a trial of the OX40 agonist ivuxolimab. This chain's CDR3 is CASSFSGGRNTEAFF. The CDR3 nucleotides are TGTGCCAGCAGCTTCTCGGGAGGGCGGAACACTGAAGCTTTCTTT.